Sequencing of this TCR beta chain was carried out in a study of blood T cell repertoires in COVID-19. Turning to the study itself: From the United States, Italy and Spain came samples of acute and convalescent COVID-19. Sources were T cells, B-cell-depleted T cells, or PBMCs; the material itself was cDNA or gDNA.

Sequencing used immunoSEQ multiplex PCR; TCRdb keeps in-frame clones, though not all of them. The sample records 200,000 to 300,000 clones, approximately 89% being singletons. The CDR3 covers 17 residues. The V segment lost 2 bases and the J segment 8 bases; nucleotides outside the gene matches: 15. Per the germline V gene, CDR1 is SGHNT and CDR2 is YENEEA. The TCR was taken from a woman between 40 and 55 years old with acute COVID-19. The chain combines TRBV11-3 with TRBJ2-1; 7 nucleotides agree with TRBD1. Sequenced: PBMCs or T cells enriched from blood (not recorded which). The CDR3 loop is CASSLRGQELSGDEQFF. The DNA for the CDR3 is TGTGCCAGCAGCTTACGAGGACAGGAGCTCTCTGGGGATGAGCAGTTCTTC.